The 11 T cell receptor beta chains given below trace back to one sample, sequenced in a study of CD8+ T cells in alopecia areata. Stated treatment: oral pan-JAK inhibitor, 5-10 mg twice daily. cDNA serving as the sequencing template came from extracted, reverse transcribed RNA. Generated by immunoSEQ multiplex PCR, the TCRdb table keeps only in-frame clones and is missing some. The data contain 180,000 or so clones, roughly 60% of them singletons. This sample comprised CD4+ T cells sorted from blood, obtained at week 24, from a patient treated with tofacitinib. The source is a human donor with alopecia areata.

The genes are TRBV19 and TRBJ1-2; 8 nucleotides match TRBD1. From germline, CDR1 is LNHDA and CDR2 SQIVND (reference sequence). This CDR3 comprises 14 residues. With 5 bases clipped from V and 4 bases from J, the junction kept 6 bases outside the gene matches. In DNA, the CDR3 is TGTGCCAGTAGTCCACAGGGGGAGTCCTATGGCTACACCTTC. Its protein is CASSPQGESYGYTF.

This clone was detected only once. The rearrangement joins TRBV4-2 to TRBJ2-5; D may be TRBD1 (5 bases). The V end was cut by 3 bases, the J end by 5 bases, with 10 bases between. This CDR3 comprises 13 residues. Germline values: CDR1 LGHNA, CDR2 YNFKEQ. The CDR3 sequence is CASSQGLRETQYF. The CDR3 bases are TGTGCCAGCAGCCAGGGGCTAAGGGAGACCCAGTACTTC.

The chain recombines TRBV5-4 with TRBJ2-3; no clear D gene. In germline, CDR1 is SGHNT, CDR2 YYREEE (reference sequence). V was trimmed by 2 bases and J by 8 bases, leaving 9 bases between them. The CDR3 consists of 12 residues. The CDR3 sequence is CASSLDASTQYF. CDR3 bases: TGTGCCAGCAGCTTAGATGCGTCTACGCAGTATTTT.

The chain recombines TRBV30 with TRBJ2-1; TRBD1 might be the D (6 bases). CDR3 size: 14 residues. Germline V lookup: CDR1 GTSNPN, CDR2 SVGIG (reference sequence). The V end lost 3 bases, the J end lost 0 bases, and 9 bases lay between the germline ends. CDR3 nucleotides: TGTGCCTGGAGGGGGGCGAACTCCTACAATGAGCAGTTCTTC. This sequence encodes CAWRGANSYNEQFF.

V gene TRBV30 combines with J gene TRBJ2-1, with TRBD2 matching 7 bases. J was trimmed by 0 bases and V by 4 bases; bases with no gene match: 6. In germline, CDR1 is GTSNPN, CDR2 SVGIG (reference sequence). The CDR3 is made up of 15 amino acids. This CDR3 reads CAWIGGSSSYNEQFF. CDR3 DNA: TGTGCCTGGATCGGCGGGAGTTCCTCCTACAATGAGCAGTTCTTC.

CDR3 DNA sequence: TGCGCCAGCAGCCCTGGCACTACCAAAGAGACCCAGTACTTC. This sequence encodes CASSPGTTKETQYF. The V gene is TRBV5-1, the J gene TRBJ2-5; the D is unclear. Germline values: CDR1 SGHRS, CDR2 YFSETQ. Trimming took 4 bases from V and 3 from J, leaving 13 bases between them. The CDR3 is 14 amino acids.

This clone has just a few counts. V usage is TRBV30 and J usage is TRBJ1-2, with D hard to call. The ends were cut back, 4 bases at V and 3 bases at J, with 6 bases in the middle. Germline CDR1 GTSNPN, CDR2 SVGIG (reference sequence). The CDR3 loop spans 11 amino acids. The chain's CDR3 is CAWNVDYGYTF. The CDR3 nucleotides are TGTGCCTGGAACGTAGACTATGGCTACACCTTC.

The V call is TRBV29-1, the J call TRBJ1-2, with TRBD1 identical over 8 bases. Germline-derived CDR1 and CDR2 are SQVTM and ANQGSEA. Trimming cost V 7 bases and J 4 bases; bases outside gene matches: 11. CDR3 length: 14 amino acids. The chain's CDR3 is CSATSGGAGYGYTF. CDR3 DNA sequence: TGCAGCGCAACCTCAGGGGGCGCAGGCTATGGCTACACCTTC.

V usage is TRBV4-1 and J usage is TRBJ2-5; D might be TRBD1 (5 bases). Germline lookup yields CDR1 MGHRA and CDR2 YSYEKL. This CDR3 region has 13 residues. Deletions cut 1 base from V and 5 bases from J, with 8 bases between. CDR3 DNA sequence: TGCGCCAGCAGCCAAGGACAGAGGGAGACCCAGTACTTC. As protein: CASSQGQRETQYF.

This rearrangement joins TRBV9 to TRBJ1-2, with 7 bases identical to TRBD1. Trimming removed 3 bases from V and 4 bases from J; junction bases left unmatched: 9. This CDR3 spans 15 amino acids. Germline lookup yields CDR1 SGDLS and CDR2 YYNGEE. The CDR3 region is CASSATRQGIYGYTF. The CDR3 DNA reads TGTGCCAGCAGCGCTACCCGACAGGGAATCTATGGCTACACCTTC. Looking up the rest from reference TRBV9 and TRBJ1-2 gives the full variable domain: DSGVTQTPKHLITATGQRVTLRCSPRSGDLSVYWYQQSLDQGLQFLIQYYNGEERAKGNILERFSAQQFPDLHSELNLSSLELGDSALYFCASSATRQGIYGYTFGSGTRLTVV.

The J gene is TRBJ1-5, the V gene TRBV9; 9 positions agree with TRBD1. Germline V gives CDR1 SGDLS, CDR2 YYNGEE. The CDR3 extends over 17 amino acids. Germline trimming cut 3 bases from V and 0 bases from J; bases unmatched to any gene: 7. The CDR3 loop is CASSAGQGDNSNQPQHF. The CDR3 DNA follows: TGTGCCAGCAGCGCGGGACAGGGAGATAATAGCAATCAGCCCCAGCATTTT.